Sequencing of this TCR beta chain was carried out in a study of blood T cell repertoires in COVID-19. The V end lost 2 bases, the J end lost 4 bases, and 11 bases lay between the germline ends. Germline CDR1 and CDR2: WNHNN and SYGVQD (reference sequence). CDR3 length: 14 residues. The data were produced by immunoSEQ multiplex PCR, yet TCRdb's version contains in-frame clones alone and is incomplete. The table has about 190,000 clones, 85% seen once. This sequence originates from an elderly woman with acute or convalescent COVID-19. V is TRBV10-1 and J is TRBJ1-1; D may be TRBD1 (5 bases). Sequenced material: peripheral blood. As DNA, the CDR3 is TGCGCCAGCAGTGAGGCCAGGGTGGCCACTGAAGCTTTCTTT. Residues: CASSEARVATEAFF.